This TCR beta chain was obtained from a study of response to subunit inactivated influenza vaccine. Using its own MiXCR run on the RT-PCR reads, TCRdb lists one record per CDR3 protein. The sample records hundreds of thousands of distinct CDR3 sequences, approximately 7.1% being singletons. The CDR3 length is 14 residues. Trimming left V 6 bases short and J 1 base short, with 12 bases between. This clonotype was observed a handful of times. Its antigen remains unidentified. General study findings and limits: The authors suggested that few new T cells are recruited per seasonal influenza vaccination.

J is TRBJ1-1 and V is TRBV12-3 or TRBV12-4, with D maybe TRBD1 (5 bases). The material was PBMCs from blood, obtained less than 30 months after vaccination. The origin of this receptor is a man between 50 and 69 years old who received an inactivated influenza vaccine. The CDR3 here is CASSTWGGNTEAFF. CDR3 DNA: TGTGCCAGCAGCACCTGGGGGGGGAACACTGAAGCTTTCTTT.